A single sample gave rise to the 13 T cell receptor beta chains below, sequenced in a study of T cell responses to AZD1222 COVID-19 vaccine. Clones were read by immunoSEQ multiplex PCR, and TCRdb kept only the in-frame ones, dropping some. Of roughly 140,000 clones listed, around 90% are singletons. The sequencing here drew on peripheral blood, taken 28 days after the second AZD1222 dose. The receptor set was obtained from an adult who received the AZD1222 COVID-19 vaccine.

J is TRBJ2-2 and V is TRBV12-3 or TRBV12-4; D call uncertain. This CDR3 region has 13 residues. Trimming took 9 bases from V and 2 from J, leaving 10 bases between them. CDR3 protein: CASASLNTGELFF. CDR3 sequence (DNA): TGTGCCAGTGCCTCCCTAAACACCGGGGAGCTGTTTTTT.

This rearrangement joins TRBV10-3 to TRBJ2-1; a weak D match, TRBD2 (5 bases). In germline, CDR1 is ENHRY, CDR2 SYGVKD. Between the trimmed V and J ends, which lost 0 bases and 8 bases, there was a span of 17 bases. This CDR3 has 16 amino acids. Here the CDR3 reads CAISESLGSARYEQFF. Written as DNA, the CDR3 is TGTGCCATCAGTGAGTCTTTGGGGAGTGCTCGCTATGAGCAGTTCTTC.

The CDR3: CASSTGTSIEGPNGIQYF. CDR3 sequence (DNA): TGTGCCAGCAGCACCGGGACTAGCATTGAGGGCCCAAACGGAATTCAGTACTTC. The chain combines TRBV5-6 with TRBJ2-4; 9 bases agree with TRBD2. Germline V gene lookup returns CDR1 SGHDT and CDR2 YYEEEE. The ends lost 4 bases at V and 10 bases at J; junction bases unmatched: 21. This CDR3 has 18 amino acids.

The chain has TRBV5-1 and TRBJ1-2; D uncertain. In germline, CDR1 is SGHRS, CDR2 YFSETQ. CDR3 length: 14 amino acids. Trimming left V 3 bases short and J 0 bases short, with 9 bases between. CDR3 in DNA: TGCGCCAGCAGCTACGATCCGGCTAACTATGGCTACACCTTC. As protein: CASSYDPANYGYTF.

The rearrangement joins TRBV2 to TRBJ2-5; 7 nucleotides match TRBD2. V shed 5 bases and J 5 bases; nucleotides not matched to a gene: 11. Germline V CDR1 and CDR2: SNHLY, FYNNEI. The CDR3 has 15 amino acids. The chain's CDR3 is CASSPPRDGRETQYF. CDR3 nucleotide sequence: TGTGCCAGCAGTCCCCCTAGGGACGGGAGGGAGACCCAGTACTTC.

The chain recombines TRBV6-1 with TRBJ1-2; no firm D call. From germline, CDR1 is MNHNS and CDR2 SASEGT. The CDR3 is 15 amino acids. V was shortened by 1 base and J by 4 bases, with 13 bases between the two germline ends. CDR3: CASSEEVGQAYGYTF. CDR3 nucleotides: TGTGCCAGCAGTGAAGAGGTTGGGCAGGCCTATGGCTACACCTTC.

The chain uses TRBV11-3 and TRBJ2-1, with TRBD2 matching over 13 bases. Trimming took 4 bases from V and 8 from J; bases not matched to a gene: 8. Looked up from germline, CDR1 is SGHNT and CDR2 is YENEEA. This CDR3 contains 16 residues. The DNA for the CDR3 is TGTGCCAGCAGCTCCAACGGACTAGCGGGAGAACATGAGCAGTTCTTC. Translated: CASSSNGLAGEHEQFF.

The rearrangement uses TRBV27 and TRBJ1-5; the match to TRBD1 covers 9 bases. CDR3 length: 18 amino acids. Germline CDR1 is MNHEY and CDR2 is SMNVEV (reference sequence). Losses at the gene ends were 2 bases for V and 0 bases for J; bases not matched to a gene: 8. CDR3 sequence: CASSLTRTGALSNQPQHF. DNA for the CDR3: TGTGCCAGCAGTTTAACCCGGACAGGGGCCCTTAGCAATCAGCCCCAGCATTTT.

This chain links TRBV7-2 with TRBJ2-1; D may match TRBD1 or TRBD2 (5 bases each). CDR3 length equals 15 residues. Germline V gene sequence: CDR1 SGHTA, CDR2 FQGNSA. Trimming stripped 2 bases from V and 5 bases from J, with 13 bases between. The CDR3 DNA is TGTGCCAGCAGCTTAAGAGGGGTACCTAACAATGAGCAGTTCTTC. Encoded protein: CASSLRGVPNNEQFF. Full variable domain (rest looked up from reference TRBV7-2 and TRBJ2-1): GAGVSQSPSNKVTEKGKDVELRCDPISGHTALYWYRQSLGQGLEFLIYFQGNSAPDKSGLPSDRFSAERTGGSVSTLTIQRTQQEDSAVYLCASSLRGVPNNEQFFGPGTRLTVL.

The chain couples TRBV12-3 or TRBV12-4 to TRBJ2-7; D ambiguous. The CDR3 has 13 residues. The ends were cut back, 3 bases at V and 6 bases at J, with 12 bases in the middle. Here the CDR3 reads CASSLNPTIEQYF. CDR3 nucleotide sequence: TGTGCCAGCAGTTTGAATCCTACGATCGAGCAGTACTTC.

CDR3 nucleotide sequence: TGTGCCAGCAGTGGAGAGATCTCTGGAAACACCATATATTTT. It encodes CASSGEISGNTIYF. The J gene is TRBJ1-3, the V gene TRBV2, with unresolved D. The ends were cut back, 4 bases at V and 0 bases at J, with 7 bases in the middle. The germline V gene has CDR1 SNHLY and CDR2 FYNNEI. CDR3 size: 14 residues. Looking up the rest from reference TRBV2 and TRBJ1-3 gives the full variable domain: EPEVTQTPSHQVTQMGQEVILRCVPISNHLYFYWYRQILGQKVEFLVSFYNNEISEKSEIFDDQFSVERPDGSNFTLKIRSTKLEDSAMYFCASSGEISGNTIYFGEGSWLTVV.

The chain uses TRBV9 and TRBJ1-1, with a tentative D call TRBD1 (5 bases). The CDR3 length is 13 residues. With 4 bases removed from V and 5 bases from J, the gap between germline ends came to 12 bases. From germline, CDR1 is SGDLS and CDR2 YYNGEE. In DNA, the CDR3 is TGTGCCAGCAGCCCCTCGGGGGTAACTGAAGCTTTCTTT. As protein: CASSPSGVTEAFF.

This clone was picked up one time. This chain connects TRBV7-2 to TRBJ1-6, with D uncertain. V gave up 5 bases and J gave up 7 bases, with 27 bases separating them. From germline, CDR1 is SGHTA and CDR2 FQGNSA. The CDR3 spans 19 residues. In DNA form, the CDR3 reads TGTGCCAGCAGCCCACACAACTCGACGGACCTAGGTTGGAATTCACCCCTCCACTTT. Translation gives CASSPHNSTDLGWNSPLHF. Filled out from reference TRBV7-2 and TRBJ1-6, the complete variable domain reads GAGVSQSPSNKVTEKGKDVELRCDPISGHTALYWYRQSLGQGLEFLIYFQGNSAPDKSGLPSDRFSAERTGGSVSTLTIQRTQQEDSAVYLCASSPHNSTDLGWNSPLHFGNGTRLTVT.